The present T cell receptor beta chain was sequenced within a study of neoadjuvant nivolumab and ipilimumab in lung cancer. Study summary: Patients got nivolumab 3 mg/kg on days 1, 15 and 29; combination added ipilimumab 1 mg/kg day 1.

The table lists this clone with a few counts. What it binds is not known. Study-wide results and caveats: Pathologic regression was not significantly tied to TCR clonality.

TCRdb's table, derived via immunoSEQ multiplex PCR, lists solely in-frame clones and lacks some. The sample consists of about 20,000 clones, approximately 87% of them appearing once. The CDR3 is made up of 14 amino acids. CDR1 WSHSY and CDR2 SAAADI come from the germline V gene. The V and J ends lost 2 bases and 5 bases respectively, with 12 bases between them. The source material was peripheral blood, sampled before neoadjuvant nivolumab, alone or with ipilimumab. The J gene is TRBJ1-1, the V gene TRBV10-2; TRBD1 is a possible D gene (6 bases). This TCR came from an adult with non-small cell lung cancer. CDR3 nucleotide sequence: TGCGCCAGCAGTGAGCCGGGAGGGGGAACTGAAGCTTTCTTT. Its protein product is CASSEPGGGTEAFF.